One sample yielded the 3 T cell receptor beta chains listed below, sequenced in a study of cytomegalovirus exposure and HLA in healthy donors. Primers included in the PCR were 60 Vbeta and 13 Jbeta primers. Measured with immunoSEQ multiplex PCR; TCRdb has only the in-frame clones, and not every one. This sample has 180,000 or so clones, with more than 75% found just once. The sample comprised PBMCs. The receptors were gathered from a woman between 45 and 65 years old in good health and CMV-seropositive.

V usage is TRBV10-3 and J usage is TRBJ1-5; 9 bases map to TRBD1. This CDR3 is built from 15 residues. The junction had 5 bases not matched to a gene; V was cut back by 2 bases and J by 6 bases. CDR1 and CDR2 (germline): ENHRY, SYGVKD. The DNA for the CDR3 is TGTGCCATCAGTGAGGGACAGGGGATCGGTCAGCCCCAGCATTTT. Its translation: CAISEGQGIGQPQHF.

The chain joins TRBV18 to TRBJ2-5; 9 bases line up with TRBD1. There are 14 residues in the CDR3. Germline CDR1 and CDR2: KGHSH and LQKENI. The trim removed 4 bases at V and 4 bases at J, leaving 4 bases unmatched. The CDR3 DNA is TGTGCCAGCTCACGGACAGGGGCTGGAGAGACCCAGTACTTC. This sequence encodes CASSRTGAGETQYF.

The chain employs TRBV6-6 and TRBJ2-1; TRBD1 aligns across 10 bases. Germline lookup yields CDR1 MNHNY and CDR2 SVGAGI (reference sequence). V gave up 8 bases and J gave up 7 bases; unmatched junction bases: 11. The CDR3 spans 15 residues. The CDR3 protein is CASQPTGGHWNEQFF. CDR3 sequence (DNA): TGTGCCAGCCAGCCGACAGGGGGCCACTGGAATGAGCAGTTCTTC.